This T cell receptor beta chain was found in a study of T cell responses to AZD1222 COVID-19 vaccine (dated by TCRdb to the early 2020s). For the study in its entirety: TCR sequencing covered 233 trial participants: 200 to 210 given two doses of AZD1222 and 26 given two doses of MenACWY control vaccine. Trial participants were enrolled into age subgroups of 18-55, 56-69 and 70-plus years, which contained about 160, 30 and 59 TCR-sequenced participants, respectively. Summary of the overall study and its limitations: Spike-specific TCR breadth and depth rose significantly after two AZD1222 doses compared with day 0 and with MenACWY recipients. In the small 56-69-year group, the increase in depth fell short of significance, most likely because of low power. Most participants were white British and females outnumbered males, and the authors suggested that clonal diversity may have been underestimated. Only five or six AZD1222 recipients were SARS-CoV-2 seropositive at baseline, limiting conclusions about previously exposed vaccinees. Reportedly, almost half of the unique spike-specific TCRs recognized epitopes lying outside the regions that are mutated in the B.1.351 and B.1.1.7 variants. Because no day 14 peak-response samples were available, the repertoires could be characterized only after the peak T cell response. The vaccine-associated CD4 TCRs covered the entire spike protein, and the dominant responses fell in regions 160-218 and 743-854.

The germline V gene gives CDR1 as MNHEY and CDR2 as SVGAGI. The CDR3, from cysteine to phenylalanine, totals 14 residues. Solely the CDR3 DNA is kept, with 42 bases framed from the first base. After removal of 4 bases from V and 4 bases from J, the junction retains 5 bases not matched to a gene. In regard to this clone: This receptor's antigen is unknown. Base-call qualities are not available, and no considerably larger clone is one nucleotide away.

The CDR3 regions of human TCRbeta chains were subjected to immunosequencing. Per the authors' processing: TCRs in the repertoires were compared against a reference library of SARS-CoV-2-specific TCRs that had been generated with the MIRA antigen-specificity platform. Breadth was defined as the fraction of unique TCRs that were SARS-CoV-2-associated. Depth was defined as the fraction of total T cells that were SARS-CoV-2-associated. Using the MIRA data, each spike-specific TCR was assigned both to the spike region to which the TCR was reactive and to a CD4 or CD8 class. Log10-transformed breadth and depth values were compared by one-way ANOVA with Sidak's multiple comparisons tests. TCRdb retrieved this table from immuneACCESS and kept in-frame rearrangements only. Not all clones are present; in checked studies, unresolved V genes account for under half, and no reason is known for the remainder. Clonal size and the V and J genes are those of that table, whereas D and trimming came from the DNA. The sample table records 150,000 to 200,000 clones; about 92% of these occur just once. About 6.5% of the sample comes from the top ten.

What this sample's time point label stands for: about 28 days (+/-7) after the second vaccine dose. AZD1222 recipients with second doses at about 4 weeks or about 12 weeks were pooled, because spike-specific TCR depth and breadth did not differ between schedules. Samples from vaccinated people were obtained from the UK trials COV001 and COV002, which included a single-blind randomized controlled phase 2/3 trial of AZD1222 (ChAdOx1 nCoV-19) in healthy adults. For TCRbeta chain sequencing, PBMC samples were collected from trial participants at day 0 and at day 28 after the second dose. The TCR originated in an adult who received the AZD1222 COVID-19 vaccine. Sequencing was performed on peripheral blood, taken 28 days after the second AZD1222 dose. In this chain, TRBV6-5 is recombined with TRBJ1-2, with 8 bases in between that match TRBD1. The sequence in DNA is TGTGCCAGCAGTTCCATCGGACAGGGCTATGGCTACACCTTC. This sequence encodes CASSSIGQGYGYTF.